A selection of T cell receptor beta chains follows, all from one sample in a study of T cell repertoires in cytomegalovirus infection. TCRdb re-called the reads through MiXCR, storing one row per CDR3 protein. The repertoire consists of under 150,000 distinct CDR3 sequences, with 7.5% to 9% occurring once and the leading ten covering about 9.5%. The sample comprised PBMCs. Receptor source: a human donor in good health (CMV status not recorded). Some clones in this sample may be carry-over from other donors' samples. The CDR3 runs from the conserved cysteine through the conserved F or W. Fields, in order: D gene, V gene, clone size, J gene, CDR3 protein, CDR3 DNA. D genes are given only for firm matches. Clone sizes are shown as how often the clone was seen (once, few, many) or a class if it is expanded.

D gene: .; V gene: TRBV28; clone size: many; J gene: TRBJ1-5; CDR3 protein: CASSSTPGGTQHF; CDR3 DNA: TGTGCCAGCAGTTCCACCCCCGGGGGGACCCAGCATTTT
D gene: .; V gene: TRBV7-2; clone size: many; J gene: TRBJ1-1; CDR3 protein: CASSSTGSTEAFF; CDR3 DNA: TGTGCCAGCAGCTCAACAGGGTCGACTGAAGCTTTCTTT
D gene: TRBD2; V gene: TRBV28; clone size: many; J gene: TRBJ2-7; CDR3 protein: CASSTTSGGSEQYF; CDR3 DNA: TGTGCCAGCAGTACGACTAGCGGGGGCTCCGAGCAGTACTTC
D gene: .; V gene: TRBV6-6; clone size: many; J gene: TRBJ1-5; CDR3 protein: CASRIQGRQPQHF; CDR3 DNA: TGTGCCAGCAGAATACAGGGTCGCCAGCCCCAGCATTTT
D gene: TRBD1; V gene: TRBV25-1; clone size: many; J gene: TRBJ1-1; CDR3 protein: CASSRTGGNTEAFF; CDR3 DNA: TGTGCCAGCAGTCGGACAGGGGGAAACACTGAAGCTTTCTTT
D gene: .; V gene: TRBV15; clone size: many; J gene: TRBJ1-5; CDR3 protein: CATSREGPKPQHF; CDR3 DNA: TGTGCCACCAGCAGAGAAGGCCCGAAGCCCCAGCATTTT
D gene: .; V gene: TRBV2; clone size: few; J gene: TRBJ2-7; CDR3 protein: CASSDAGPSSYEQYF; CDR3 DNA: TGTGCCAGCAGTGACGCAGGGCCTAGCTCCTACGAGCAGTACTTC
D gene: .; V gene: TRBV5-5; clone size: many; J gene: TRBJ1-1; CDR3 protein: CASSHLPGTGNTEAFF; CDR3 DNA: TGTGCCAGCAGCCATTTACCCGGGACGGGGAACACTGAAGCTTTCTTT
D gene: TRBD2; V gene: TRBV28; clone size: many; J gene: TRBJ2-3; CDR3 protein: CASSSPLASGGAGPDTQYF; CDR3 DNA: TGTGCCAGCAGTTCCCCCTTGGCTAGCGGGGGGGCCGGGCCAGATACGCAGTATTTT
D gene: .; V gene: TRBV2; clone size: many; J gene: TRBJ1-2; CDR3 protein: CASSDPKDYGYTF; CDR3 DNA: TGTGCCAGCAGCGACCCGAAGGACTATGGCTACACCTTC
D gene: TRBD2; V gene: TRBV2; clone size: many; J gene: TRBJ2-3; CDR3 protein: CASSEERGSTDTQYF; CDR3 DNA: TGTGCCAGCAGTGAGGAGCGGGGGAGCACAGATACGCAGTATTTT
D gene: TRBD1; V gene: TRBV25-1; clone size: many; J gene: TRBJ2-7; CDR3 protein: CASSEPGTGSYEQYF; CDR3 DNA: TGTGCCAGCAGTGAACCCGGGACAGGCTCCTACGAGCAGTACTTC
D gene: .; V gene: TRBV28; clone size: many; J gene: TRBJ1-2; CDR3 protein: CASSFPVGSYGYTF; CDR3 DNA: TGTGCCAGCAGTTTCCCCGTGGGGTCCTATGGCTACACCTTC
D gene: .; V gene: TRBV7-8; clone size: many; J gene: TRBJ1-1; CDR3 protein: CASSLVAHTEAFF; CDR3 DNA: TGTGCCAGCAGCTTAGTGGCCCACACTGAAGCTTTCTTT